This T cell receptor beta chain was profiled in a study of shared clonotypes between healthy human individuals. The study, taken as a whole, reports: Generation probabilities were higher for clonotypes shared across all four sorted-subset donors than for unshared ones. Rarefaction demonstrated incomplete sorted-subset sequencing despite large depth.

Concerning this clone itself: Its antigen is currently unknown.

Trimming cost V 3 bases and J 5 bases, with 16 bases left between them. This CDR3 comprises 15 residues. Per the germline V gene, CDR1 is LNHDA and CDR2 is SQIVND (reference sequence). The data were produced by immunoSEQ multiplex PCR, yet TCRdb's version contains in-frame clones alone and is incomplete. Of around 1.1 million clones detected, around 78% appear once; the ten largest clones hold 0.6% to 0.75%. This clonotype originated in a man between 18 and 29 years old in good health. Some clones in this sample may be carry-over from other donors' samples. The chain couples TRBV19 to TRBJ2-5, with no clear D. Sample: memory CD4+ T cells from PBMCs. Subset meaning: CD45RA-negative fraction. CDR3 amino acids: CASSIVGRIWETQYF. CDR3 in DNA: TGTGCCAGTAGTATTGTCGGACGGATATGGGAGACCCAGTACTTC.